The 18 T cell receptor beta chains presented below share a single source sample, sequenced in a study of shared clonotypes between healthy human individuals. Only CD45RO-negative cells positively selected for CCR7 counted as naive CD8 cells, so terminally differentiated effector memory CD45RA+ cells were excluded. Repertoires were generated with immunoSEQ multiplex PCR, while TCRdb's copy carries only in-frame clones and drops some. The sample shows about 800,000 clones, just over 95% of them seen only once. Sequencing used naive CD8+ T cells sorted from blood. Source of these receptors: a man aged 25 to 40 in good health.

In regard to this clone: The identical CDR3 is also encoded by other nucleotide sequences in the sample. The chain couples TRBV10-1 to TRBJ2-3; no firm D call. The CDR3 runs to 15 residues. V lost 4 bases, J lost 0 bases, and 11 bases lay in between. Germline CDR1 WNHNN, CDR2 SYGVQD (reference sequence). The CDR3 sequence: CASSVGAASTDTQYF. DNA of the CDR3: TGCGCCAGCAGTGTAGGTGCGGCAAGCACAGATACGCAGTATTTT.

The chain couples TRBV5-1 to TRBJ2-7, with 7 positions matching TRBD1. Germline loops: CDR1 SGHRS, CDR2 YFSETQ. The trim removed 4 bases at V and 3 bases at J, leaving 7 bases unmatched. The CDR3 spans 14 residues. Here the CDR3 reads CASSPGTDNYEQYF. CDR3 nucleotide sequence: TGCGCCAGCAGCCCCGGGACAGATAACTACGAGCAGTACTTC.

This clone was seen only a few times. This sequence joins TRBV25-1 and TRBJ2-5, with 9 bases lining up with TRBD2. This CDR3 comprises 14 residues. CDR1 MGHDK and CDR2 SYGVNS come from the germline V gene. Germline trimming cut 2 bases from V and 4 bases from J; bases unmatched to any gene: 2. In DNA form, the CDR3 reads TGTGCCAGCAGTGAAGCGGGAGGGCGAGAGACCCAGTACTTC. Translation gives CASSEAGGRETQYF.

The CDR3 region is CASSPGTGADEQYF. CDR3 sequence (DNA): TGCGCCAGCAGCCCCGGGACAGGGGCCGACGAGCAGTACTTC. This chain uses TRBV5-1 with TRBJ2-7; 10 bases match TRBD1. The J segment lost 5 bases and the V segment lost 4 bases, leaving 6 bases of the junction unmatched. Germline CDR1 and CDR2: SGHRS and YFSETQ. The CDR3 extends over 14 amino acids.

This chain joins TRBV21-1 and TRBJ2-2. TRBV21-1 is flagged as a pseudogene. The CDR3 runs 15 residues. The CDR3 DNA is TGTGCCAGCAGCCCAAGGGGAGAGAACACCGGGGAGCTGTTTTTT. It is translated as CASSPRGENTGELFF.

This chain uses TRBV2 with TRBJ2-2; 9 nucleotides agree with TRBD2. J was trimmed by 7 bases and V by 9 bases; bases with no gene match: 6. The CDR3 sequence is 13 residues long. Germline-derived CDR1 and CDR2 are SNHLY and FYNNEI. The CDR3 DNA is TGTGCCAGTGTAGCGGGAGTTCGCGGGGAGCTGTTTTTT. It encodes CASVAGVRGELFF.

The chain couples TRBV5-6 to TRBJ2-7; TRBD1 matches 9 bases. CDR1 is SGHDT, CDR2 YYEEEE, per germline. CDR3 length equals 15 residues. Trimming removed 1 base from V and 3 bases from J; junction bases left unmatched: 5. CDR3 protein: CASSLPGTGNYEQYF. CDR3 DNA sequence: TGTGCCAGCAGCTTGCCCGGGACAGGGAACTACGAGCAGTACTTC.

The rearrangement joins TRBV6-5 to TRBJ1-1; TRBD1 might be the D (6 bases). There are 13 residues in the CDR3. The germline gives CDR1 MNHEY, CDR2 SVGAGI. V lost 6 bases and J 2 bases, leaving 10 bases between the germline ends. CDR3 residues: CASRQGTNTEAFF. Here the CDR3 DNA reads TGTGCCAGCAGGCAGGGGACCAACACTGAAGCTTTCTTT.

V is TRBV28 and J is TRBJ2-1; D assignment may be TRBD1 or TRBD2 (5 bases each). The CDR3 loop spans 13 amino acids. Germline V gene sequence: CDR1 MDHEN, CDR2 SYDVKM. In DNA, the CDR3 is TGTGCTATTTTGGGGGAGAATTTCAATGAGCAGTTCTTC. It yields the protein CAILGENFNEQFF.

The J gene is TRBJ2-7, the V gene TRBV7-6; D remains ambiguous. Deletions cut 2 bases from V and 3 bases from J, with 14 bases between. Germline V CDR1 and CDR2: SGHVS, FNYEAQ. The CDR3 is 15 residues long. The CDR3 DNA follows: TGTGCCAGCAGCTTAAGCCAAGGACGGAACTACGAGCAGTACTTC. It specifies CASSLSQGRNYEQYF.

The chain joins TRBV27 to TRBJ2-4; 9 nucleotides match TRBD2. The CDR3 sequence is 14 residues long. V shed 3 bases, J shed 7 bases, and the junction held 4 bases outside the gene matches. Germline-derived CDR1 and CDR2 are MNHEY and SMNVEV (reference sequence). CDR3 residues: CASSLWAGGNIQYF. In nucleotides, the CDR3 is TGTGCCAGCAGTTTGTGGGCGGGGGGGAACATTCAGTACTTC.

CDR3 sequence: CASSPDRGWSYEQYF. CDR3 DNA sequence: TGCGCCAGCAGCCCTGACAGGGGATGGAGCTACGAGCAGTACTTC. J is TRBJ2-7 and V is TRBV4-1, with 8 bases that match TRBD1. Trimming at V came to 4 bases and at J to 3 bases, leaving 8 bases not matched to a gene. The CDR3 spans 15 residues. The germline gives CDR1 MGHRA, CDR2 YSYEKL.

The chain has TRBV7-9 and TRBJ2-7; 7 bases line up with TRBD2. V shed 1 base, J shed 0 bases, and the junction held 6 bases outside the gene matches. CDR1 is SEHNR and CDR2 is FQNEAQ in the germline V gene (reference sequence). The CDR3 is made up of 16 amino acids. CDR3 bases: TGTGCCAGCAGCTTAGGGGAGGGGCTTTCCTCCTACGAGCAGTACTTC. It specifies CASSLGEGLSSYEQYF.

The rearrangement joins TRBV19 to TRBJ2-7, with 9 bases matching TRBD1. CDR1 LNHDA and CDR2 SQIVND come from the germline V gene (reference sequence). The length of the CDR3 is 13 residues. The V segment lost 5 bases and the J segment 5 bases; nucleotides outside the gene matches: 4. The CDR3 DNA is TGTGCCAGTAGTTACGGACAGGGGAACGAGCAGTACTTC. It translates to CASSYGQGNEQYF.

V gene TRBV25-1 combines with J gene TRBJ2-1, with D possibly TRBD2 on 5 matching bases. Germline V gene sequence: CDR1 MGHDK, CDR2 SYGVNS. The germline V and J ends were trimmed by 3 bases and 2 bases, with 8 bases remaining between them. The CDR3 length is 14 residues. In nucleotides, the CDR3 is TGTGCCAGCAGTGACGCCGGGACCTACAATGAGCAGTTCTTC. Translating it yields CASSDAGTYNEQFF.

This chain joins TRBV7-8 and TRBJ2-2; unclear D gene. Germline loops: CDR1 SGHVS, CDR2 FQNEAQ. V was shortened by 7 bases and J by 7 bases, with 13 bases between the two germline ends. This CDR3 region has 13 residues. The DNA for the CDR3 is TGTGCCAGCACCCCCAAAAGGGTCGGGGAGCTGTTTTTT. The encoded protein is CASTPKRVGELFF.

This rearrangement joins TRBV6-6 to TRBJ2-5; D is possibly TRBD2 (6 bases). CDR3 length equals 15 residues. Germline V gives CDR1 MNHNY, CDR2 SVGAGI (reference sequence). The V gene lost 0 bases and the J gene lost 5 bases, with 13 bases spanning the gap. The CDR3 spells CASSYSREVGETQYF. For the CDR3, the DNA is TGTGCCAGCAGTTACTCCAGGGAGGTAGGGGAGACCCAGTACTTC.

As for this clone: At one end the junction does not follow the germline gene, possibly because of a read error. The chain employs TRBV7-7 and TRBJ2-6; tentatively, D is TRBD1 or TRBD2 (5 bases each). The germline gives CDR1 SSHAT, CDR2 FNYEAQ (reference sequence). The CDR3 runs to 17 residues. The CDR3 sequence is CASSPGPTGRGANVLTF. Written as DNA, the CDR3 is TGTGCTAGCAGCCCGGGACCCACTGGAAGGGGGGCCAACGTCCTGACTTTC.